In this sample, the clone carrying this T cell receptor (beta chain) turned up many times. Sample-barcoded 5' priming and a J-beta primer mix drove a second PCR of roughly 6 to 12 cycles. TCRdb re-called the 5' RACE reads through MiXCR, storing one row per CDR3 protein. The sample lists under 1,100,000 distinct CDR3 sequences, roughly 24% occurring once. This record comes from a study of blood T cells in healthy people across ages. Healthy Caucasian individuals from Russia aged roughly 6 to 90 were enrolled as donors. Looked up from germline, CDR1 is MDHEN and CDR2 is SYDVKM. Trimming removed 5 bases at V and 1 base at J, with 17 bases between. The CDR3 extends over 16 amino acids. These same records also appear under a second study, on T cells of mothers and their children. That study adds: The authors used all extracted RNA for cDNA synthesis, at about 1.6 ug per 15 ul.

The sequencing sample was made of blood. The TCR sequence derives from a girl aged 2 to 9 in good health. The rearrangement links TRBV28 to TRBJ1-1; TRBD1 might be the D (6 bases). The CDR3 DNA reads TGTGCCAGCAGTCATGGGCTTCGGGACACGAACACTGAAGCTTTCTTT. It yields the protein CASSHGLRDTNTEAFF.